Presented here are 2 T cell receptor beta chains from one specimen sequenced in a study of cytomegalovirus exposure and HLA in healthy donors. The PCR employed 60 Vbeta primers together with 13 Jbeta primers. TCRdb's copy holds only in-frame clones and misses some; the assay was immunoSEQ multiplex PCR. The profile shows about 100,000 clones, about 68% of them singletons. Sample: PBMCs. These TCRs come from a male donor in good health and CMV-seropositive.

As to this clone: Within the sample, other DNA sequences also encode this same CDR3. The chain recombines TRBV6-5 with TRBJ1-5; 12 bases match TRBD1. The CDR3 has 16 amino acids. J was trimmed by 6 bases and V by 3 bases; bases with no gene match: 6. Germline-derived CDR1 and CDR2 are MNHEY and SVGAGI. CDR3 in DNA: TGTGCCAGCAGTTATTCCGGGACAGGGGGCGGTCAGCCCCAGCATTTT. This translates into CASSYSGTGGGQPQHF.

The rearrangement links TRBV11-2 to TRBJ2-6; D perhaps matches TRBD2 (5 bases). The CDR3 contains 16 residues. V lost 4 bases to trimming and J lost 0 bases, with 10 bases between them. The germline V gene has CDR1 SGHAT and CDR2 FQNNGV. The CDR3 region is CASSSLRGSGANVLTF. The CDR3 DNA is TGTGCCAGCAGCTCTCTACGGGGCTCTGGGGCCAACGTCCTGACTTTC.